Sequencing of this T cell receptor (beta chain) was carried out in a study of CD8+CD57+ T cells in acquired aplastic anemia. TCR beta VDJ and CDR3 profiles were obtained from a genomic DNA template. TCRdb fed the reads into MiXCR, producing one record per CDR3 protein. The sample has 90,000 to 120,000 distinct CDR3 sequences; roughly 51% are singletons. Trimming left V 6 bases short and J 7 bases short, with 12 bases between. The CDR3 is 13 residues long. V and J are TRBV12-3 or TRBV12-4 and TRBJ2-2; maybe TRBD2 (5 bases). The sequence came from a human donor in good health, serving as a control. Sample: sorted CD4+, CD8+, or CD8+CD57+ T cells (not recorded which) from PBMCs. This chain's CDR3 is CASRLGVVGELFF. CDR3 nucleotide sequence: TGTGCCAGCAGGTTGGGAGTCGTCGGGGAGCTGTTTTTT.